This T cell receptor (beta chain) was obtained from a study of T cells in Graves' hyperthyroidism and ophthalmopathy. This clonotype was counted ten times or more. As yet, its antigen is unknown. Notes on the study in general: Blood also contained most expanded thyroid clonotypes above 0.001. Model-based prediction identified ophthalmopathy a median 6.5 months prior to its onset.

RNA transcripts yielded amplified TCR beta CDR3 regions. The study used the HTBI primer set for a first-round RT-PCR of the TCR CDR3. TCRdb re-analysed the multiplex PCR reads in MiXCR, keeping a single row per CDR3 protein. The sample lists some 550,000 distinct CDR3 sequences, more than 15% seen once, with less than 3.5% in the top ten. The study left out patients who had uncontrolled infection, other autoimmune disease, pregnancy or lactation. Diagnoses were made from clinical symptoms, serum measures (thyroxine and TRAb), thyroid ultrasound and orbital computed tomography. In germline, CDR1 is LGHDT, CDR2 YNNKEL (reference sequence). This CDR3 comprises 13 residues. V was shortened by 1 base and J by 8 bases, with 11 bases between the two germline ends.

Sequenced sample: blood. The receptor was isolated from a woman aged 40 to 50 with Graves' ophthalmopathy. V usage is TRBV3-1 and J usage is TRBJ1-1, with a weak D call TRBD1 (5 bases). CDR3 in DNA: TGTGCCAGCAGCCAAGGGGGCGGACTAGAAGCTTTCTTT. Its translation: CASSQGGGLEAFF. Based on the CDR3 plus reference TRBV3-1 and TRBJ1-1, the full variable domain is DTAVSQTPKYLVTQMGNDKSIKCEQNLGHDTMYWYKQDSKKFLKIMFSYNNKELIINETVPNRFSPKSPDKAHLNLHINSLELGDSAVYFCASSQGGGLEAFFGQGTRLTVV.